The source of this TCR beta chain is a study of cytotoxic CD8 clonotypes in ibrutinib-treated CLL. Method: immunoSEQ multiplex PCR; TCRdb's copy keeps in-frame clones and lacks some. The table records about 49,000 clones, more than 45% of them present only once. The germline V gene has CDR1 SGDLS and CDR2 YYNGEE. The CDR3 is 15 residues long. Trimming cost V 0 bases and J 4 bases; bases outside gene matches: 5. The chain combines TRBV9 with TRBJ2-7, with TRBD1 identical over 9 bases. This sequence was found in a human donor with chronic lymphocytic leukemia. Here the sequenced sample was PBMCs, taken after 12 months of ibrutinib treatment. This CDR3 reads CASSVADRGWYEQYF. The CDR3 bases are TGTGCCAGCAGCGTAGCGGACAGGGGATGGTACGAGCAGTACTTC.